These 17 T cell receptor beta chains originate from one sample sequenced in a study of blood T cell repertoires in COVID-19. Here immunoSEQ multiplex PCR was the method, and the copy in TCRdb shows in-frame clones only, minus some. The sample carries under 450,000 clones, 88% recorded once. The source material was peripheral blood. The receptors originated from a woman in her forties or fifties with COVID-19, enrolled during active disease.

This chain links TRBV6-5 with TRBJ1-6, with D possibly TRBD1 on 6 matching bases. CDR1 and CDR2 (germline): MNHEY, SVGAGI. The CDR3 is made up of 15 amino acids. V was shortened by 0 bases and J by 10 bases, with 13 bases between the two germline ends. In DNA form, the CDR3 reads TGTGCCAGCAGTTACTCTCAGGGGTTAGGCTCACCCCTCCACTTT. It codes for CASSYSQGLGSPLHF.

This chain connects TRBV6-5 to TRBJ1-6, with 7 bases aligning to TRBD1. The V and J ends lost 6 bases and 10 bases, in that order; junction bases with no gene match: 9. The CDR3 totals 14 residues. Germline loops: CDR1 MNHEY, CDR2 SVGAGI. CDR3 sequence: CASSPTGWGSPLHF. In DNA form, the CDR3 reads TGTGCCAGCAGCCCGACAGGGTGGGGATCACCCCTCCACTTT.

This rearrangement joins TRBV6-5 to TRBJ1-2, with 10 bases matching TRBD1. The CDR3 consists of 14 residues. Germline CDR1 is MNHEY and CDR2 is SVGAGI. J was trimmed by 5 bases and V by 4 bases; bases with no gene match: 4. In DNA form, the CDR3 reads TGTGCCAGCAGTTGGACAGGGGGGACTTATGGCTACACCTTC. Translation gives CASSWTGGTYGYTF.

This chain joins TRBV19 and TRBJ1-1; D not resolved. The CDR3 extends over 13 amino acids. CDR1 and CDR2 from the germline V gene are LNHDA and SQIVND (reference sequence). V gave up 3 bases and J gave up 4 bases, with 9 bases separating them. DNA of the CDR3: TGTGCCAGTAGTATTGAGGGAGGCACTGAAGCTTTCTTT. It codes for CASSIEGGTEAFF.

This chain joins TRBV6-5 and TRBJ1-5; 7 bases map to TRBD1. V was pared by 4 bases and J by 6 bases, with 6 bases of the junction left unmatched. Germline CDR1 MNHEY, CDR2 SVGAGI. The CDR3 consists of 14 residues. DNA for the CDR3: TGTGCCAGCAGTTCAACAGGGGTGACTCAGCCCCAGCATTTT. Its protein product is CASSSTGVTQPQHF.

CDR3 coding DNA: TGTGCCAGCAGTTACGTCCAGGGAAGTAAAGCTTTCTTT. This translates into CASSYVQGSKAFF. The chain couples TRBV6-5 to TRBJ1-1, with D perhaps matching TRBD1 (5 bases). This CDR3 is built from 13 residues. The germline V and J ends were trimmed by 2 bases and 9 bases, with 13 bases remaining between them. Germline V gene lookup returns CDR1 MNHEY and CDR2 SVGAGI.

The CDR3 region has the DNA TGTGCCAGCAGTTTATCGATAGTAGCTGTTGAGCAGTTCTTC. Translated: CASSLSIVAVEQFF. This sequence joins TRBV27 and TRBJ2-1; unclear D gene. This CDR3 contains 14 residues. With 0 bases removed from V and 9 bases from J, the gap between germline ends came to 12 bases. Per the germline V gene, CDR1 is MNHEY and CDR2 is SMNVEV (reference sequence).

The table lists this clone with a count of one. CDR3 nucleotide sequence: TGTGCCAGCAGATCCAACAGGGAGCATGGCTACACCTTC. It codes for CASRSNREHGYTF. The V and J genes are TRBV6-5 and TRBJ1-2; tentative D call: TRBD1 (6 bases). The CDR3 extends over 13 amino acids. The germline V gene encodes CDR1 MNHEY and CDR2 SVGAGI. V lost 6 bases and J lost 6, with 14 bases in between.

This sequence joins TRBV19 and TRBJ1-2, with 11 bases lining up with TRBD1. Per germline, CDR1 LNHDA and CDR2 SQIVND (reference sequence). The CDR3 totals 13 residues. Losses at the gene ends were 6 bases for V and 7 bases for J; bases not matched to a gene: 4. The CDR3, as DNA: TGTGCCAGTAGCCCCGGGACAGGGGGTGGCTACACCTTC. It encodes CASSPGTGGGYTF.

The chain employs TRBV4-2 and TRBJ2-1; 9 bases fit TRBD2. V dropped 4 bases and J dropped 7; count of bases not matched to a gene: 17. In germline, CDR1 is LGHNA, CDR2 YNFKEQ. The CDR3 has 18 amino acids. CDR3 DNA: TGTGCCAGCAGCCGCGACTGGGTAGCGGGGGCCGTGGGGAATGAGCAGTTCTTC. It yields the protein CASSRDWVAGAVGNEQFF.

The rearrangement uses TRBV30 and TRBJ2-2; maybe TRBD2 (5 bases). CDR1 and CDR2 (germline): GTSNPN, SVGIG (reference sequence). There are 18 residues in the CDR3. Trimming took off 0 bases at V and 2 bases at J, with 19 bases between the two ends. CDR3 sequence reads: CAWSVIFGIRANTGELFF. CDR3 bases: TGTGCCTGGAGTGTAATCTTCGGGATCCGGGCTAACACCGGGGAGCTGTTTTTT.

The chain links TRBV11-1 to TRBJ1-2, with a possible D match to TRBD1 (5 bases). V lost 5 bases to trimming and J lost 8 bases, with 15 bases between them. Per the germline V gene, CDR1 is SGHAT and CDR2 is FQDESV (reference sequence). The length of the CDR3 is 13 residues. CDR3 nucleotides: TGTGCCAGCAGCCTAACAGGAGTAGGGGGCTACACCTTC. Its protein is CASSLTGVGGYTF.

This chain's CDR3 is CATLGQGAGGYTF. As DNA, the CDR3 is TGTGCCACCCTGGGACAGGGGGCAGGGGGCTACACCTTC. This chain uses TRBV28 with TRBJ1-2; 12 bases are shared with TRBD1. CDR1 and CDR2 from the germline V gene are MDHEN and SYDVKM. Germline trimming cut 10 bases from V and 8 bases from J; bases unmatched to any gene: 8. The CDR3 extends over 13 amino acids.

V and J are TRBV6-5 and TRBJ1-5; TRBD1 agrees at 9 bases. The trim removed 2 bases at V and 2 bases at J, leaving 1 base unmatched. The germline gives CDR1 MNHEY, CDR2 SVGAGI. The CDR3 covers 15 residues. As DNA, the CDR3 is TGTGCCAGCAGTTACACAGGGGGCGGCAATCAGCCCCAGCATTTT. Its translation is CASSYTGGGNQPQHF.

This chain joins TRBV6-5 and TRBJ1-2; 8 nucleotides match TRBD1. The CDR3 totals 14 residues. Germline values: CDR1 MNHEY, CDR2 SVGAGI. After removal of 5 bases from V and 5 bases from J, the junction contained 7 bases not matched to a gene. The CDR3 nucleotides are TGTGCCAGCAGTCCCGGGACAGGTCCTTATGGCTACACCTTC. This gives the protein CASSPGTGPYGYTF.

The V gene is TRBV29-1, the J gene TRBJ2-2; TRBD2 agrees at 7 bases. V gave up 6 bases and J gave up 3 bases; unmatched junction bases: 7. The CDR3 runs 14 residues. Germline-derived CDR1 and CDR2 are SQVTM and ANQGSEA. This CDR3 reads CSVGAGYDTGELFF. DNA for the CDR3: TGCAGCGTGGGAGCGGGGTACGACACCGGGGAGCTGTTTTTT.

The rearrangement uses TRBV5-8 and TRBJ1-4; D gene unclear. CDR3 length: 15 amino acids. Germline CDR1 SGHTS, CDR2 YDEGEE. The V and J ends lost 3 bases and 8 bases respectively, with 17 bases between them. CDR3 in amino acids: CASSYQWGGGEKLFF. The CDR3 DNA reads as TGTGCCAGCAGCTACCAATGGGGAGGCGGGGAAAAACTGTTTTTT.